This T cell receptor beta chain was identified in a study of cytomegalovirus exposure and HLA in healthy donors. The PCR made use of 60 Vbeta and 13 Jbeta primers. Profiling relied on immunoSEQ multiplex PCR, and the TCRdb table lists in-frame clones only, not all of them. The table shows 65,000 to 85,000 clones, with about four fifths occurring only once. CDR3 length: 15 residues. Germline V gene data show CDR1 as MNHNY and CDR2 as SVGAGI (reference sequence). V was pared by 4 bases and J by 6 bases, with 7 bases of the junction left unmatched. The chain links TRBV6-6 to TRBJ2-1; TRBD2 agrees at 9 bases. The receptor was derived from a woman in her forties in good health and CMV-seropositive. Sequences were obtained from PBMCs. CDR3 residues: CASSFFGTSSNEQFF. The CDR3 nucleotides read TGTGCCAGCAGTTTCTTCGGGACTAGCTCCAATGAGCAGTTCTTC.